This T cell receptor beta chain originates from a study of blood T cells in healthy people across ages (dated by TCRdb to between 2015 and 2017). With respect to the entire study: In model experiments, template switching captured roughly one uniquely barcoded TCR beta cDNA molecule for every two T cells. Using the same blood draw, the study looked at two additional independent replicas of 1 million unique cDNA reads for two donors, one aged 18 to 30 and the other aged 80 or older. To avoid experimental bias, donors of different ages were randomly spread across the sequencing lanes. Using deep sequencing normalized with unique cDNA molecular identifiers, the study measured how TCR beta repertoire diversity changes with age. The donors were split into four age groups: young (average approximately 16 years), middle-aged (around 40), aged (roughly 65) and long-lived (under 90). What the research found in general, with its limitations: Observed TCR beta diversity per million T cells fell roughly linearly with age, and a significant reduction was already apparent by age roughly 40. Compared with the aged group, the long-lived group had more naive CD4+ T cells, fewer expanded clones and increased TCR diversity, suggesting age selection. Estimates of total diversity based on one million sequenced T cells were considered lower bounds and underestimates. Conclusive comparison of naive and antigen-experienced compartments was prevented by the profiling of bulk unsorted PBMCs. Because the CMV infection status of the donors was unknown, age-related changes in expanded clonotypes may potentially have been confounded. There was a strong correlation between observed TCR beta diversity and the percentage of naive T cells measured by flow cytometry.

About this clonotype: There is no known antigen for this receptor. One base away there is no much larger clone; base qualities are not given.

From the cysteine through the phenylalanine, the CDR3 covers 12 amino acids. Only CDR3 DNA remains: 36 bases, in frame from the first base. At the junction V is shortened by 4 bases and J by 10 bases; bases outside the gene matches: 3. Libraries were made using 5' RACE. The reads were generated on an Illumina HiSeq 2500. A second PCR of roughly 7 to 11 cycles was run with a J-beta primer mix and a sample-barcoded 5' primer. A template-switch 5' adaptor carrying 12 random nucleotides introduced a unique molecular identifier onto each TCR beta cDNA molecule. At least 2.5 million CDR3-containing paired-end reads were obtained from each sample. First-strand cDNA synthesis was performed from all RNA using the Mint cDNA synthesis kit, with priming by a TRBC-specific oligonucleotide. After uracil-DNA glycosylase treatment, a first 18-cycle PCR used universal primers M1SS and BC2_uni_R on all cDNA. Turning to the authors' computational methods: For normalization, 1 million high-quality reads were randomly selected from each sample, with every read carrying a distinct molecular identifier. Reads sharing molecular identifiers were discarded rather than binned into consensus sequences. MiTCR, set to a Q25 quality threshold and the strictest error-elimination algorithm, was used for CDR3 identification, clonotype clustering and error correction. A nonparametric unseen species model with Euler transformation was used to estimate a lower bound on total TCR beta diversity. TCRdb handled the public reads itself, with Q25 trimming in fastp and clone calling in MiXCR, and kept productive beta chains. Entries that share a CDR3 protein sequence are merged under the most common genes and DNA. The V and J calls, along with clone size, are taken from TCRdb and not from the paper's own processing. This sample comprises roughly 1,300,000 distinct CDR3 sequences, around 55% of them detected only once. The ten largest clones represent 6.5% to 8% of the sample.

Donors were a few dozen systemically healthy Caucasian individuals from Russia aged 6 to 90 years. Around 9.8 milliliters of peripheral blood were collected from each donor into EDTA-treated Vacutainer tubes. Ficoll-Paque density-gradient centrifugation was used to isolate PBMCs, with at least 7 million per sample. Total RNA, at least 6 micrograms per sample, was extracted from PBMCs with Trizol reagent. For every donor, an aliquot of PBMCs went through flow cytometry to measure the percentages of naive CD45RAhigh/CD27high T cells. This TCR came from a man in his late teens or twenties in good health. The chain is encoded by TRBV12-3 or TRBV12-4 joined to TRBJ2-1, with TRBD1 identical over 8 junction bases. Sequenced material: blood. The CDR3: CASSSTGVEQFF. The DNA is TGTGCCAGCAGTTCGACAGGGGTCGAGCAGTTCTTC.